Below are 29 T cell receptor beta chains sequenced from a single sample in a study of T cell repertoires in cytomegalovirus infection. TCRdb redid the calling of the reads with MiXCR, one entry per CDR3 protein. The data hold a few hundred thousand distinct CDR3 sequences, with over 15% observed a single time. What was sequenced was CD8+ T cells from PBMCs. The receptor set was obtained from a human donor in good health (CMV status not recorded). Some clones in this sample may be carry-over from other donors' samples.

The chain couples TRBV5-1 to TRBJ1-1; TRBD1 is a possible D gene (5 bases). CDR3 length equals 17 residues. With 0 bases removed from V and 1 base from J, the gap between germline ends came to 16 bases. The germline gives CDR1 SGHRS, CDR2 YFSETQ. CDR3 coding DNA: TGCGCCAGCAGCTTGGAAGGGGCAGGGCTGCCGAACACTGAAGCTTTCTTT. Encoded protein: CASSLEGAGLPNTEAFF.

In this sample, this clonotype turned up many times. The V gene is TRBV7-9, the J gene TRBJ2-1; maybe TRBD2 (5 bases). CDR1 and CDR2 from the germline V gene are SEHNR and FQNEAQ (reference sequence). This CDR3 region has 16 residues. The V end was cut by 2 bases, the J end by 7 bases, with 18 bases between. The CDR3 spells CASSLSGIPPLNEQFF. CDR3 coding DNA: TGTGCCAGCAGCTTATCCGGGATCCCTCCCCTAAATGAGCAGTTCTTC.

This clonotype has just a few counts. This rearrangement joins TRBV11-2 to TRBJ2-7, with D possibly being TRBD1 (5 bases). The CDR3 sequence is 15 residues long. The V and J ends lost 5 bases and 1 base respectively, with 15 bases between them. Germline CDR1 and CDR2: SGHAT and FQNNGV. CDR3 nucleotide sequence: TGTGCCAGCAGCATAGGGGTTTTGGCTTCCTACGAGCAGTACTTC. Amino acids: CASSIGVLASYEQYF.

Many counts were recorded for this clonotype. This rearrangement joins TRBV7-9 to TRBJ1-4; the D gene is possibly TRBD1 (5 bases). Per the germline V gene, CDR1 is SEHNR and CDR2 is FQNEAQ (reference sequence). The CDR3 spans 14 residues. Trimming took 4 bases from V and 8 from J, leaving 14 bases between them. The CDR3, as DNA: TGTGCCAGCAGCTCCTCAGGGACTGGGGAAAAACTGTTTTTT. Translated, it gives CASSSSGTGEKLFF.

This clonotype was counted ten times or more. This rearrangement joins TRBV5-1 to TRBJ1-1; maybe TRBD1 (6 bases). The germline V and J ends were trimmed by 0 bases and 1 base, with 19 bases remaining between them. CDR1 SGHRS and CDR2 YFSETQ come from the germline V gene. The CDR3 runs 18 residues. This chain's CDR3 is CASSLGTMTGSGNTEAFF. The CDR3 DNA follows: TGCGCCAGCAGCTTGGGGACTATGACAGGATCGGGGAACACTGAAGCTTTCTTT.

This chain joins TRBV29-1 and TRBJ1-2; maybe TRBD1 (5 bases). The CDR3 loop spans 14 amino acids. CDR1 SQVTM and CDR2 ANQGSEA come from the germline V gene. The ends were cut back, 8 bases at V and 4 bases at J, with 20 bases in the middle. The chain's CDR3 is CSIGQGYPGYGYTF. In DNA form, the CDR3 reads TGCAGCATTGGACAAGGGTATCCGGGCTATGGCTACACCTTC.

This clonotype has a handful of counts. The chain employs TRBV11-2 and TRBJ2-7; 7 positions match TRBD1. The germline gives CDR1 SGHAT, CDR2 FQNNGV. V dropped 1 base and J dropped 4; count of bases not matched to a gene: 4. CDR3 length equals 14 residues. In DNA form, the CDR3 reads TGTGCCAGCAGCTTAGCACAGGGGAAATACGAGCAGTACTTC. This translates into CASSLAQGKYEQYF.

The J gene is TRBJ2-4, the V gene TRBV28; tentatively, D is TRBD1 or TRBD2 (5 bases each). The CDR3 runs 16 residues. Germline CDR1 and CDR2: MDHEN and SYDVKM. The ends were cut back, 5 bases at V and 0 bases at J, with 14 bases in the middle. The chain's CDR3 is CASSPQVGVAKNIQYF. Written as DNA, the CDR3 is TGTGCCAGCAGTCCCCAGGTGGGGGTAGCCAAAAACATTCAGTACTTC. Together with reference TRBV28 and TRBJ2-4, the CDR3 gives the full variable domain: DVKVTQSSRYLVKRTGEKVFLECVQDMDHENMFWYRQDPGLGLRLIYFSYDVKMKEKGDIPEGYSVSREKKERFSLILESASTNQTSMYLCASSPQVGVAKNIQYFGAGTRLSVL.

This clonotype was detected only a few times. The V and J genes are TRBV20-1 and TRBJ2-1; maybe TRBD2 (6 bases). The CDR3 covers 15 residues. V lost 2 bases to trimming and J lost 0 bases, with 11 bases between them. The germline gives CDR1 DFQATT, CDR2 SNEGSKA (reference sequence). The CDR3 loop reads CSARRGRSSYNEQFF. CDR3 nucleotides: TGCAGTGCTAGACGGGGGAGGAGCTCCTACAATGAGCAGTTCTTC.

The chain couples TRBV6-5 to TRBJ2-7, with 7 nucleotides matching TRBD2. J was trimmed by 4 bases and V by 7 bases; bases with no gene match: 7. CDR3 size: 13 residues. Germline values: CDR1 MNHEY, CDR2 SVGAGI. CDR3 in amino acids: CASTAAGEYEQYF. The CDR3 region has the DNA TGTGCCAGCACAGCTGCGGGGGAGTACGAGCAGTACTTC.

This clonotype appeared a few times. This chain links TRBV29-1 with TRBJ2-7, with TRBD2 matching 7 bases. Germline V gene data show CDR1 as SQVTM and CDR2 as ANQGSEA. There are 14 residues in the CDR3. V lost 4 bases to trimming and J lost 0 bases; unmatched junction nucleotides: 6. The DNA of the CDR3 is TGCAGCGTTGCGGGGGGTGCCTCCTCCTACGAGCAGTACTTC. It is translated as CSVAGGASSYEQYF.

This clonotype was counted a few times. This chain joins TRBV2 and TRBJ2-1; 10 bases line up with TRBD1. CDR3 length: 19 amino acids. Losses at the gene ends were 8 bases for V and 3 bases for J; bases not matched to a gene: 19. Per the germline V gene, CDR1 is SNHLY and CDR2 is FYNNEI. Here the CDR3 reads CASLGDRGPEPVSYNEQFF. CDR3 DNA: TGTGCCAGCCTGGGGGACAGGGGACCAGAACCCGTCAGCTACAATGAGCAGTTCTTC.

There are a few counts of this clonotype. This chain's CDR3 is CASSRRDSLYNEQFF. The CDR3 coding sequence is TGTGCCAGCAGTAGGAGGGACAGCCTATACAATGAGCAGTTCTTC. This rearrangement joins TRBV6-5 to TRBJ2-1, with D perhaps matching TRBD1 (7 bases). The CDR3 extends over 15 amino acids. The V end lost 5 bases, the J end lost 4 bases, and 15 bases lay between the germline ends. Germline V lookup: CDR1 MNHEY, CDR2 SVGAGI.

V and J are TRBV28 and TRBJ2-3; D gene unclear. With 4 bases removed from V and 2 bases from J, the gap between germline ends came to 7 bases. CDR1 is MDHEN, CDR2 SYDVKM, per germline. There are 13 residues in the CDR3. The CDR3: CASSSVYTDTQYF. CDR3 bases: TGTGCCAGCAGTTCAGTCTACACAGATACGCAGTATTTT.

Many counts were recorded for this clonotype. This chain joins TRBV7-2 and TRBJ2-5; D might be TRBD2 (6 bases). This CDR3 is built from 16 residues. Between the trimmed V and J ends, which lost 1 base and 5 bases, there was a span of 17 bases. From germline, CDR1 is SGHTA and CDR2 FQGNSA. The chain's CDR3 is CASSLVPRVAGETQYF. The CDR3 bases are TGTGCCAGCAGCTTAGTCCCTCGGGTCGCGGGGGAGACCCAGTACTTC. Together with reference TRBV7-2 and TRBJ2-5, the CDR3 gives the full variable domain: GAGVSQSPSNKVTEKGKDVELRCDPISGHTALYWYRQSLGQGLEFLIYFQGNSAPDKSGLPSDRFSAERTGGSVSTLTIQRTQQEDSAVYLCASSLVPRVAGETQYFGPGTRLLVL.

This clonotype was seen ten or more times. The gene calls are TRBV11-2 and TRBJ2-2; TRBD2 aligns across 10 bases. Germline CDR1 is SGHAT and CDR2 is FQNNGV. V was clipped by 4 bases and J by 7 bases; unmatched bases: 15. The CDR3 contains 18 residues. The CDR3 sequence is CASSSPWSGGAVGGELFF. CDR3 bases: TGTGCCAGCAGCTCCCCGTGGAGCGGGGGGGCGGTAGGCGGGGAGCTGTTTTTT.

This clonotype occurred a few times. The V and J genes are TRBV25-1 and TRBJ1-1; possibly TRBD1 for D (6 bases). Trimming removed 5 bases from V and 5 bases from J, with 12 bases in between. The CDR3 has 13 amino acids. Germline assignment: CDR1 MGHDK and CDR2 SYGVNS. The CDR3 sequence: CASSPQGPTEAFF. The CDR3, as DNA: TGTGCCAGCAGTCCTCAGGGGCCAACTGAAGCTTTCTTT.

This clonotype has a handful of counts. The gene calls are TRBV6-6 and TRBJ2-2; no reliable D call. V lost 5 bases to trimming and J lost 0 bases, with 10 bases between them. Per the germline V gene, CDR1 is MNHNY and CDR2 is SVGAGI (reference sequence). The CDR3 loop spans 15 amino acids. The CDR3 loop reads CASSPTLPNTGELFF. DNA of the CDR3: TGTGCCAGCAGTCCTACACTGCCGAACACCGGGGAGCTGTTTTTT.

On this clonotype itself: The missing conserved phenylalanine or tryptophan at the end of this CDR3 makes a read error likely. This chain connects TRBV27 to TRBJ2-1, with 7 positions matching TRBD2. Trimming took 10 bases from V and 0 from J; bases not matched to a gene: 9. The germline V gene has CDR1 MNHEY and CDR2 SMNVEV (reference sequence). The CDR3 length is 15 residues. CDR3 in DNA: TGTGCCACCTCGAGCGGGGAGTTCTCCTACAATGAGCAGTTCTCC. Encoded protein: CATSSGEFSYNEQFS.

The gene calls are TRBV2 and TRBJ1-2, with TRBD1 as a possible D gene (6 bases). The germline V and J ends were trimmed by 6 bases and 2 bases, with 13 bases remaining between them. CDR1 SNHLY and CDR2 FYNNEI come from the germline V gene. This CDR3 has 14 amino acids. The DNA of the CDR3 is TGTGCCAGCAGCGGAACAGGGCGCAACTATGGCTACACCTTC. Its translation: CASSGTGRNYGYTF.

This clonotype was counted only a few times. CDR3 sequence reads: CASSPTGDMVYYEQYF. The CDR3 coding sequence is TGTGCCAGTAGCCCGACAGGTGATATGGTTTACTACGAGCAGTACTTC. This chain links TRBV19 with TRBJ2-7; a weak D match, TRBD1 (6 bases). Trimming left V 6 bases short and J 3 bases short, with 21 bases between. The CDR3 is 16 amino acids. CDR1 is LNHDA and CDR2 is SQIVND in the germline V gene (reference sequence). Using reference TRBV19 and TRBJ2-7 for the parts outside the CDR3, the full variable domain is DGGITQSPKYLFRKEGQNVTLSCEQNLNHDAMYWYRQDPGQGLRLIYYSQIVNDFQKGDIAEGYSVSREKKESFPLTVTSAQKNPTAFYLCASSPTGDMVYYEQYFGPGTRLTVT.

This clonotype was found a few times. V gene TRBV14 combines with J gene TRBJ2-1; maybe TRBD2 (5 bases). Germline-derived CDR1 and CDR2 are SGHDN and FVKESK. CDR3 length: 16 residues. V dropped 0 bases and J dropped 0 bases, with 9 bases sitting between them. Written as DNA, the CDR3 is TGTGCCAGCAGCCAAGAGGCGGGCCCCTCCTACAATGAGCAGTTCTTC. Protein sequence: CASSQEAGPSYNEQFF.

This clonotype was counted a few times. This chain joins TRBV10-3 and TRBJ1-1; a possible D gene is TRBD1 (6 bases). CDR3 size: 15 residues. V was cut by 3 bases and J by 4 bases, with 15 bases left in between. Germline lookup yields CDR1 ENHRY and CDR2 SYGVKD. The CDR3 DNA is TGTGCCATCAGTGATTTTGGGGGGCGCGGCACTGAAGCTTTCTTT. This encodes CAISDFGGRGTEAFF.

The rearrangement links TRBV20-1 to TRBJ1-1; 9 bases match TRBD1. CDR1 is DFQATT, CDR2 SNEGSKA, per germline (reference sequence). This CDR3 is 16 amino acids long. V shed 2 bases and J 1 base; nucleotides not matched to a gene: 8. The CDR3 coding sequence is TGCAGTGCTAGACCATTCCTACAGGGGGCGAACACTGAAGCTTTCTTT. Its protein is CSARPFLQGANTEAFF.

The chain employs TRBV20-1 and TRBJ2-7; 9 positions agree with TRBD2. This CDR3 is built from 14 residues. V shed 6 bases and J 3 bases; nucleotides not matched to a gene: 9. The germline V gene encodes CDR1 DFQATT and CDR2 SNEGSKA (reference sequence). This CDR3 reads CSARSRTSVYEQYF. In DNA form, the CDR3 reads TGCAGTGCCAGGTCACGGACTAGCGTCTACGAGCAGTACTTC.

Worth noting for this clonotype: The junction departs from the called germline gene at one end, perhaps through a read error. This chain joins TRBV4-1 and TRBJ1-5; D is uncertain. The CDR3 loop spans 16 amino acids. Per germline, CDR1 MGHRA and CDR2 YSYEKL. This CDR3 is CARSQEAPYSNQPQHF. The CDR3 DNA is TGCGCCAGAAGCCAAGAGGCGCCGTATAGCAATCAGCCCCAGCATTTT.

This clonotype has a count of ten or more. The chain recombines TRBV5-4 with TRBJ2-1, with no clear D. The CDR3 has 14 amino acids. Trimming stripped 0 bases from V and 7 bases from J, with 11 bases between. Looked up from germline, CDR1 is SGHNT and CDR2 is YYREEE (reference sequence). Here the CDR3 DNA reads TGTGCCAGCAGCTTGGATTGGACCTTAAATGAGCAGTTCTTC. This codes for CASSLDWTLNEQFF.

In this sample, this clonotype turned up many times. The gene calls are TRBV12-3 or TRBV12-4 and TRBJ2-1; weak D call: TRBD1 (6 bases). This CDR3 region has 14 residues. The V gene lost 3 bases and the J gene lost 4 bases, with 10 bases spanning the gap. The DNA for the CDR3 is TGTGCCAGCAGTTTTGGGGGCCCGTACAATGAGCAGTTCTTC. The encoded protein is CASSFGGPYNEQFF.

This clonotype was seen ten or more times. The chain couples TRBV7-9 to TRBJ2-1; TRBD1 is a possible D gene (5 bases). Germline values: CDR1 SEHNR, CDR2 FQNEAQ (reference sequence). The CDR3 runs to 13 residues. V was pared by 1 base and J by 8 bases, with 9 bases between. CDR3 nucleotides: TGTGCCAGCAGCTTAGTCAGGGAAGATGAGCAGTTCTTC. Translating gives CASSLVREDEQFF.